The TCR beta chain described here comes from a study of cytomegalovirus exposure and HLA in healthy donors. Comments on this clone: As yet, its antigen is unknown.

General observations from the study: A later analysis found that most CMV-associated TCR beta chains appeared HLA-restricted. For TCR beta chains, V- and J-gene trimming was later linked to a missense DCLRE1C variant. Earlier analysis found most TCR beta V segments productive about 87% or about 30% of the time.

The PCR had 60 Vbeta and 13 Jbeta primers. Profiled with immunoSEQ multiplex PCR; TCRdb holds only in-frame clones, not every one. The table has 120,000 to 150,000 clones, approximately 79% seen once. The sequenced material came from PBMCs. The receptor was isolated from a woman between 25 and 40 years old in good health and CMV-seronegative.

CDR3 in amino acids: CASSTTGNTIYF. CDR3 nucleotide sequence: TGTGCCAGCAGCACCACGGGGAACACCATATATTTT. The rearrangement links TRBV9 to TRBJ1-3; no clear D. The V and J ends lost 4 bases and 7 bases respectively, with 9 bases between them. The CDR3 is made up of 12 amino acids. Germline CDR1 is SGDLS and CDR2 is YYNGEE.